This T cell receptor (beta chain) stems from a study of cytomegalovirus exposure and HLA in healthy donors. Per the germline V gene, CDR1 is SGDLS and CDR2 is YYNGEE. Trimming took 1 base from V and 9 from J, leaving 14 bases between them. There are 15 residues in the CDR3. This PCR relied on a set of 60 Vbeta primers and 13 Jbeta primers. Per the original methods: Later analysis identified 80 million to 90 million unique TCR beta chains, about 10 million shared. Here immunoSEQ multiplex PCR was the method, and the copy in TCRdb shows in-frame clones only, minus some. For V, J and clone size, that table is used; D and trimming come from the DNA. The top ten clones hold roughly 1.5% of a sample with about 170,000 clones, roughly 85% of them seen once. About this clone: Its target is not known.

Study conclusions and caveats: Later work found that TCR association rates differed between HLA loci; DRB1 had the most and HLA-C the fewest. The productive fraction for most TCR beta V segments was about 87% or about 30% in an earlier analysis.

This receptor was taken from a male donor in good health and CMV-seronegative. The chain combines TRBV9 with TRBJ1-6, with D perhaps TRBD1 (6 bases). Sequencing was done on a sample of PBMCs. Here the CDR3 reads CASSVHPVRGSPLHF. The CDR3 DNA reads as TGTGCCAGCAGCGTACATCCGGTCAGGGGTTCACCCCTCCACTTT.